The entry that follows covers one T cell receptor beta chain sequence. Its antigen remains unidentified. Other DNA sequences in the same sample also yield this CDR3. Method: immunoSEQ multiplex PCR; TCRdb's copy keeps in-frame clones and lacks some. Counted here are tens of thousands of clones, 91% occurring once; the ten biggest clones make up about 2.5%. This entry is derived from a study of graft-versus-host responses after intestinal transplantation. Study-wide results and limits: The highest levels of circulating GvH clones went along with early declines in HvG clones after transplant.

CDR1 and CDR2 (germline): SNHLY, FYNNEI. J was trimmed by 5 bases and V by 3 bases; bases with no gene match: 7. This CDR3 is built from 15 residues. This TCR was recovered from a human patient who received an intestinal transplant, so some T cells may come from the graft donor. The chain uses TRBV2 and TRBJ2-5, with TRBD2 matching 9 bases. The sequenced sample was PBMCs, obtained about 310 days after intestinal transplant. CDR3 loop: CASSDGGGAGETQYF. The CDR3 nucleotides read TGTGCCAGCAGTGATGGCGGGGGGGCCGGGGAGACCCAGTACTTC.